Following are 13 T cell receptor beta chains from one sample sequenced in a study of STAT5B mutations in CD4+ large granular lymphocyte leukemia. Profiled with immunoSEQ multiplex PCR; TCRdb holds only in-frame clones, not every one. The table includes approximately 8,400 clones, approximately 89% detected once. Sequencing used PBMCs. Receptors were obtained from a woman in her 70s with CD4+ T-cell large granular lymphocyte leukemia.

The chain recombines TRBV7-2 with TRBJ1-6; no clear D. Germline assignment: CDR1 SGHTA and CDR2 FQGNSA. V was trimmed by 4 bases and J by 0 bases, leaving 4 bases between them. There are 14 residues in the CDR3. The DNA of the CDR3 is TGTGCCAGCAGCTCCAGCTCCTATAATTCACCCCTCCACTTT. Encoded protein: CASSSSSYNSPLHF.

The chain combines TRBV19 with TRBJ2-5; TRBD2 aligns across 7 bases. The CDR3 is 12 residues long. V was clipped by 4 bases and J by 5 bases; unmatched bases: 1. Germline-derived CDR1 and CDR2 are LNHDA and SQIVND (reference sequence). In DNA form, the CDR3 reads TGTGCCAGTAGTAGGGGGGGGGAGACCCAGTACTTC. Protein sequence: CASSRGGETQYF.

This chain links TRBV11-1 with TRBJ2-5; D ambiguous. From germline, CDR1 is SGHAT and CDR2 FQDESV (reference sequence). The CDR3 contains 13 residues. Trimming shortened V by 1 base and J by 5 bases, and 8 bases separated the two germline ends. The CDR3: CASSLGPMETQYF. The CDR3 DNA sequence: TGTGCCAGCAGCTTAGGACCTATGGAGACCCAGTACTTC.

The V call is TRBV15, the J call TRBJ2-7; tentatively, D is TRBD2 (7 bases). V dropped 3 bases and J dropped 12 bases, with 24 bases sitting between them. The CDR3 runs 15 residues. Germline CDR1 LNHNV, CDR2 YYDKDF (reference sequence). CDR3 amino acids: CATSRLRGGTIPRYF. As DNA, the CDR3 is TGTGCCACCAGCAGGTTAAGGGGGGGGACTATCCCAAGGTACTTC.

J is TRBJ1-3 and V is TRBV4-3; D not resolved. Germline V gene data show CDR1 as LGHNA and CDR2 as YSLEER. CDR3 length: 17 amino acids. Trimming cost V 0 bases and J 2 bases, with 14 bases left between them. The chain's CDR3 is CASSQETLPQPGNTIYF. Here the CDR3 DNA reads TGCGCCAGCAGCCAAGAAACTCTCCCGCAACCTGGAAACACCATATATTTT.

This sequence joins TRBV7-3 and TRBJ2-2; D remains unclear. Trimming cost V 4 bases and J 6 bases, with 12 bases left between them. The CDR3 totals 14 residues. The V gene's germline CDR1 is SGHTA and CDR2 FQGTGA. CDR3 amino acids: CASSSHSKSGELFF. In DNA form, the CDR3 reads TGTGCCAGCAGCTCCCACTCTAAGTCCGGGGAGCTGTTTTTT. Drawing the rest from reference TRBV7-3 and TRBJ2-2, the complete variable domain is GAGVSQTPSNKVTEKGKYVELRCDPISGHTALYWYRQSLGQGPEFLIYFQGTGAADDSGLPNDRFFAVRPEGSVSTLKIQRTERGDSAVYLCASSSHSKSGELFFGEGSRLTVL.

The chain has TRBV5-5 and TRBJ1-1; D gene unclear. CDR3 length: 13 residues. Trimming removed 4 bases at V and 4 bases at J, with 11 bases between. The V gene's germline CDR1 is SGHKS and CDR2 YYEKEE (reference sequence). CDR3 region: CASSLFGGTEAFF. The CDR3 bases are TGTGCCAGCAGCCTATTTGGTGGCACTGAAGCTTTCTTT.

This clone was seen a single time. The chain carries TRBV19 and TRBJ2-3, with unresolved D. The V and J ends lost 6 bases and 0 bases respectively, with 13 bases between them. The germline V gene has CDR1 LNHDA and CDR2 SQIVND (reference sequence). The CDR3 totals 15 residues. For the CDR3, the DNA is TGTGCCAGTAGCCCGCCCGCGCCTAGCACAGATACGCAGTATTTT. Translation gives CASSPPAPSTDTQYF.

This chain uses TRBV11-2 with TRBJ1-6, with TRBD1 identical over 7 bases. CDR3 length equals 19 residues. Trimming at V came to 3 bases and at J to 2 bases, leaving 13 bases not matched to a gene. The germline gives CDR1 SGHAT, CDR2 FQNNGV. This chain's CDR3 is CASSLGQLIPWPYNSPLHF. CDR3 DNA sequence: TGTGCCAGCAGCTTGGGACAGTTAATTCCCTGGCCCTATAATTCACCCCTCCACTTT.

CDR3 sequence reads: CASSAKDRGETGELFF. CDR3 DNA: TGTGCCAGCAGCGCAAAGGACAGGGGGGAAACCGGGGAGCTGTTTTTT. The chain uses TRBV9 and TRBJ2-2; 10 bases are shared with TRBD1. Germline V gives CDR1 SGDLS, CDR2 YYNGEE. Germline trimming cut 3 bases from V and 5 bases from J; bases unmatched to any gene: 7. The CDR3 has 16 amino acids.

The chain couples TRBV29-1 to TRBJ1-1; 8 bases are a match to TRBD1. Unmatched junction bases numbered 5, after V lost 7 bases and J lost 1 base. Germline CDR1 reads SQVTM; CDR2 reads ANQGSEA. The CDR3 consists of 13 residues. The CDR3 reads CSGRQGTNTEAFF. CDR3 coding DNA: TGCAGCGGCCGACAGGGGACGAACACTGAAGCTTTCTTT. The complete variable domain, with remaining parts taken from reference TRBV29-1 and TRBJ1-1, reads SAVISQKPSRDICQRGTSLTIQCQVDSQVTMMFWYRQQPGQSLTLIATANQGSEATYESGFVIDKFPISRPNLTFSTLTVSNMSPEDSSIYLCSGRQGTNTEAFFGQGTRLTVV.

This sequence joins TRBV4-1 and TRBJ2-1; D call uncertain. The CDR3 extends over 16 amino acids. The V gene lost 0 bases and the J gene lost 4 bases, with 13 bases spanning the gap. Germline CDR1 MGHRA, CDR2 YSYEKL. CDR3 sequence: CASSQDSPPRYNEQFF. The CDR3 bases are TGCGCCAGCAGCCAAGATTCCCCCCCCAGATACAATGAGCAGTTCTTC.

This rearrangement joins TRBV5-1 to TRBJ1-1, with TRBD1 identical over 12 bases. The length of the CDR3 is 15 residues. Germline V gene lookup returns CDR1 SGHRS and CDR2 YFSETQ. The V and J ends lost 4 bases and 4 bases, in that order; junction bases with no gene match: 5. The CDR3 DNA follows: TGCGCCAGCAGCGAGGGGACAGGGGGCTTCACTGAAGCTTTCTTT. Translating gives CASSEGTGGFTEAFF.